A single sample is the source of the 8 T cell receptor beta chains below, sequenced in a study of blood T cells in healthy people across ages. Combining a sample-barcoded 5' primer with a J-beta primer mix, a second PCR ran for roughly 7 to 12 cycles. TCRdb recomputed calls from the 5' RACE reads with MiXCR, one row per CDR3 protein. The data show over 950,000 distinct CDR3 sequences, roughly 50% seen once. The sequenced material came from blood. The receptor set was obtained from a woman aged 60-75 years in good health.

This chain uses TRBV27 with TRBJ2-1; TRBD2 matches at 10 bases. The CDR3 contains 14 residues. V trimming: 10 bases; J trimming: 4 bases; junction bases outside the gene matches: 7. Germline V CDR1 and CDR2: MNHEY, SMNVEV (reference sequence). CDR3 region: CAINRTSGYNEQFF. The CDR3 DNA reads as TGTGCCATCAACCGGACTAGCGGATACAATGAGCAGTTCTTC.

The CDR3 reads CASGLALPRGEQYF. The CDR3 bases are TGTGCCAGCGGCCTGGCACTCCCGCGGGGTGAGCAGTACTTC. This rearrangement joins TRBV27 to TRBJ2-7; D may be TRBD2 (6 bases). The CDR3 consists of 14 residues. Germline V CDR1 and CDR2: MNHEY, SMNVEV (reference sequence). The V gene lost 8 bases and the J gene lost 7 bases, with 21 bases spanning the gap.

The V gene is TRBV4-3, the J gene TRBJ2-1, with TRBD2 as a possible D gene (5 bases). V was shortened by 4 bases and J by 5 bases, with 12 bases between the two germline ends. CDR3 length equals 14 residues. The germline V gene has CDR1 LGHNA and CDR2 YSLEER. CDR3 in DNA: TGCGCCAGCAGCCCAAAAAGCGGTAACAATGAGCAGTTCTTC. Amino acid sequence: CASSPKSGNNEQFF.

The genes are TRBV20-1 and TRBJ2-5; D remains unclear. The better agreement between TRBJ2-7 and the DNA end casts doubt on the J call. The CDR3 has 15 residues. The germline gives CDR1 DFQATT, CDR2 SNEGSKA (reference sequence). This CDR3 is CSARNPLDATYEQYF. The CDR3 DNA reads as TGCAGTGCTAGAAACCCCCTGGACGCGACCTACGAGCAGTACTTC.

This chain uses TRBV18 with TRBJ2-4; D uncertain. The CDR3 sequence is 13 residues long. Trimming stripped 6 bases from V and 11 bases from J, with 17 bases between. The V gene's germline CDR1 is KGHSH and CDR2 LQKENI. The CDR3 DNA sequence: TGTGCCAGCTCTTACACGAACGTAGGCGTTCAGTACTTC. This codes for CASSYTNVGVQYF.

CDR3 sequence: CASSSIRRVGEQYF. The CDR3, as DNA: TGTGCCAGCAGCTCAATACGGCGCGTTGGTGAGCAGTACTTC. The V gene is TRBV14, the J gene TRBJ2-5; D gene uncertain. The CDR3 sequence is 14 residues long. Trimming removed 5 bases from V and 11 bases from J, with 21 bases in between. Germline-derived CDR1 and CDR2 are SGHDN and FVKESK.

The DNA of the CDR3 is TGCGCCAGCAGCTTGGGGCAGGGAGGTAGTCAGCCCCAGCATTTT. This codes for CASSLGQGGSQPQHF. The gene calls are TRBV5-1 and TRBJ1-5; D might be TRBD1 (5 bases). The V and J ends lost 0 bases and 6 bases respectively, with 13 bases between them. This CDR3 has 15 amino acids. In germline, CDR1 is SGHRS, CDR2 YFSETQ.

The chain carries TRBV6-2 or TRBV6-3 and TRBJ2-7, with 10 bases that match TRBD2. V lost 1 base and J lost 4; bases outside the gene matches: 4. The CDR3 contains 15 residues. The germline CDR1 and CDR2 sequences are MNHEY and SVGEGT. CDR3 bases: TGTGCCAGCAGTTACTTCGGACTAGCGGAATACGAGCAGTACTTC. Protein sequence: CASSYFGLAEYEQYF.